The present entry profiles one T cell receptor (beta chain) with its context. This clonotype was observed a few times. The clone's antigen remains unknown. The record has no base qualities; no much larger clone is one base away. This record belongs to a study of response to subunit inactivated influenza vaccine (dated by TCRdb to 2016 to 2018). Turning to the overall study: Deep quantitative profiling of the T cell receptor repertoire was used in the study to follow responses to a trivalent subunit inactivated influenza vaccine. Results the study describes overall, beyond this receptor: The authors proposed that each seasonal influenza vaccination may bring in only a limited number of new T cells.

As encoded in the germline V gene (reference sequence), CDR1 is LNHDA while CDR2 is SQIVND. The CDR3 spans 16 residues, from the cysteine through the phenylalanine. Only the CDR3 region is kept as DNA, spanning 48 bases read in frame from base 1. The V end loses 4 bases and the J end loses 4 bases, and a stretch of 17 bases separates them. Receptors were amplified or captured by RT-PCR. The listed sequencing device is Illumina HiSeq 2500. TCRdb cleaned the public reads at Q25 with fastp, built clones with MiXCR and kept in-frame beta chains. Identical CDR3 proteins give one entry, which carries the most common genes and DNA. This sample gives hundreds of thousands of distinct CDR3 sequences in total; under 20% of them show up just once. The ten largest clones add up to approximately 11% of the sample.

Recombination connected TRBV19 to TRBJ2-1, with the D gene possibly TRBD1 or TRBD2, each one fitting 5 bases. The sequencing here drew on PBMCs from blood, taken roughly 5 days after vaccination. The clonotype comes from a man over 45 who received an inactivated influenza vaccine. Donor details come from another sample of the same person, matched by shared clones. The nucleotides read TGTGCCAGTAGTACCCCCGGCGTATGGGGGTACAATGAGCAGTTCTTC. Its coded protein is CASSTPGVWGYNEQFF.